The sequence of this TCR beta chain was determined in a study of blood T cell repertoires in COVID-19. Study-level information: Acute and convalescent COVID-19 specimens originated in the United States, Italy and Spain. In each case, the material was cDNA or gDNA derived from T cells, B-cell-depleted T cells, or PBMCs.

The CDR3 sequence is 14 residues long. Germline V gene sequence: CDR1 LNHDA, CDR2 SQIVND (reference sequence). Between the trimmed V and J ends, which lost 11 bases and 1 base, there was a span of 14 bases. Original analysis: Scientists estimated how many nucleated cells there were by amplifying reference gene primers. Generated by immunoSEQ multiplex PCR, the TCRdb table keeps only in-frame clones and is missing some. From that table come the V and J calls and clone size; the DNA was used to work out D and trimming. Of about 95,000 clones in the sample, roughly four fifths were seen once. The chain recombines TRBV19 with TRBJ2-2; D possibly corresponds to TRBD1 (7 bases). This clonotype originated in a human donor in a cohort sampled during active COVID-19. Sequencing input: peripheral blood. CDR3 sequence: CAGRDSLNTGELFF. The CDR3 bases are TGTGCCGGGCGGGACAGCCTGAACACCGGGGAGCTGTTTTTT.